Shown below are 11 T cell receptor beta chains from a single sample sequenced in a study of blood T cell repertoires in COVID-19. Only in-frame clones appear in the TCRdb table, and some are missing; sequencing was by immunoSEQ multiplex PCR. The table includes approximately 450,000 clones, roughly nine tenths detected once. Sequenced material: PBMCs or T cells enriched from blood (not recorded which). The receptors derive from a man aged 25-45 years who had recovered from COVID-19.

This chain links TRBV10-2 with TRBJ2-1; 9 bases line up with TRBD1. The CDR3 totals 13 residues. Germline V gives CDR1 WSHSY, CDR2 SAAADI. The V gene end was trimmed by 5 bases and the J gene end by 8 bases; junction bases not matched to a gene: 4. The CDR3 DNA sequence: TGCGCCAGCAGTCCGGGACAGGGACATGAGCAGTTCTTC. Translating it yields CASSPGQGHEQFF.

The V call is TRBV24-1, the J call TRBJ1-2; D uncertain. The germline V and J ends were trimmed by 4 bases and 8 bases, with 19 bases remaining between them. There are 15 residues in the CDR3. CDR1 is KGHDR, CDR2 SFDVKD, per germline. The DNA of the CDR3 is TGTGCCACCAGTGACTGGACCGGGGAACTTAGCGGCTACACCTTC. This sequence encodes CATSDWTGELSGYTF.

This clone was detected many times. Other DNA sequences in the sample encode the same CDR3. The V and J genes are TRBV28 and TRBJ2-5; the match to TRBD2 covers 11 bases. The CDR3 is made up of 15 amino acids. V gave up 5 bases and J gave up 5 bases; unmatched junction bases: 7. Germline V gene data show CDR1 as MDHEN and CDR2 as SYDVKM. The CDR3 sequence: CASSLIAGGEETQYF. CDR3 nucleotide sequence: TGTGCCAGCAGTCTAATAGCGGGAGGGGAGGAGACCCAGTACTTC.

The chain employs TRBV3-1 (or the pseudogene TRBV3-2) and TRBJ2-7; TRBD1 matches 9 bases. J lost 2 bases, V lost 4 bases, and 6 bases had no gene match. Germline V gene lookup returns CDR1 LGHDT and CDR2 YNNKEL (reference sequence). The CDR3 extends over 15 amino acids. CDR3 protein: CASSLPGQGTYEQYF. The CDR3 DNA sequence: TGTGCCAGCAGCCTCCCGGGACAGGGTACCTACGAGCAGTACTTC.

This clone was seen just once. The V and J genes are TRBV6-1 and TRBJ2-7; TRBD1 matches 9 bases. V gave up 3 bases and J gave up 6 bases; unmatched junction bases: 6. CDR1 is MNHNS, CDR2 SASEGT, per germline. CDR3 size: 14 residues. The CDR3 sequence is CASSEDRGLGEQYF. The CDR3 bases are TGTGCCAGCAGTGAGGACAGGGGCCTGGGCGAGCAGTACTTC.

The chain joins TRBV5-1 to TRBJ2-7; 8 nucleotides match TRBD2. V gave up 1 base and J gave up 0 bases; unmatched junction bases: 6. The germline CDR1 and CDR2 sequences are SGHRS and YFSETQ. The CDR3 sequence is 16 residues long. The CDR3 sequence is CASSLTAGGISYEQYF. In DNA, the CDR3 is TGCGCCAGCAGCTTGACCGCGGGAGGAATCTCCTACGAGCAGTACTTC.

This clone was recorded a few times. The chain has TRBV10-3 and TRBJ1-1; possible D gene TRBD1, 6 bases. There are 13 residues in the CDR3. CDR1 is ENHRY and CDR2 is SYGVKD in the germline V gene. Trimming removed 6 bases from V and 1 base from J, with 9 bases in between. This chain's CDR3 is CAISSRGNTEAFF. As DNA, the CDR3 is TGTGCCATCAGCTCCAGGGGGAACACTGAAGCTTTCTTT.

The chain combines TRBV7-9 with TRBJ2-3, with 9 bases lining up with TRBD2. The CDR3 has 15 residues. V gave up 5 bases and J gave up 5 bases; unmatched junction bases: 8. Germline CDR1 SEHNR, CDR2 FQNEAQ (reference sequence). CDR3 protein: CASSSLAGIGDTQYF. The CDR3 coding sequence is TGTGCCAGCAGCAGTCTAGCGGGGATAGGAGATACGCAGTATTTT.

As DNA, the CDR3 is TGTGCCAGCAGCCGGTTCGGACTAGTAAGTAATGAGCAGTTCTTC. As protein: CASSRFGLVSNEQFF. V and J are TRBV7-2 and TRBJ2-1, with 7 nucleotides matching TRBD2. The CDR3 sequence is 15 residues long. V trimming: 5 bases; J trimming: 7 bases; junction bases outside the gene matches: 11. Germline V gene data show CDR1 as SGHTA and CDR2 as FQGNSA.

V usage is TRBV3-1 (or the pseudogene TRBV3-2) and J usage is TRBJ2-5; tentatively, D is TRBD1 (5 bases). The V end was cut by 4 bases, the J end by 5 bases, with 14 bases between. Germline V gives CDR1 LGHDT, CDR2 YNNKEL (reference sequence). The CDR3 covers 14 residues. The CDR3 loop is CASSRPTAPETQYF. Here the CDR3 DNA reads TGTGCCAGCAGCCGACCGACAGCTCCCGAGACCCAGTACTTC.

The chain combines TRBV27 with TRBJ1-6; 9 bases fit TRBD1. J gave up 9 bases and V 2 bases, and 2 bases lay outside the gene matches. Germline V gives CDR1 MNHEY, CDR2 SMNVEV (reference sequence). The CDR3 has 14 residues. This CDR3 reads CASSLTGQGSPLHF. CDR3 nucleotide sequence: TGTGCCAGCAGTTTAACGGGACAGGGTTCACCCCTCCACTTT.